This T cell receptor beta chain was sequenced in a study of shared clonotypes between healthy human individuals. Study background: Aged between 18 and 49, the donors were two women and three men. Study findings and constraints: Enrolling few donors narrowed the genetic and exposure-history diversity that was represented.

PBMC DNA, left unsorted, was sequenced on ten immunoSEQ deep assay plates. Original processing notes: Because ImmunoSEQ provided only junction sequences with no quality scores, the filtering differed. Repertoires were generated with immunoSEQ multiplex PCR, while TCRdb's copy carries only in-frame clones and drops some. V, J and clone size are taken as reported in that table, and D and trimming were inferred from the DNA itself. Of roughly 450,000 clones in the sample, less than 85% were seen once. On this clone: The antigen remains undetermined.

The germline V gene encodes CDR1 GTSNPN and CDR2 SVGIG (reference sequence). The V gene lost 4 bases and the J gene lost 1 base, with 25 bases spanning the gap. The CDR3 covers 19 residues. The sequencing input was PBMCs. This clonotype originated in a woman aged 40 to 50 in good health. Some clones in this sample may be carry-over from other donors' samples. The chain carries TRBV30 and TRBJ2-2; weak D call: TRBD2 (7 bases). For the CDR3, the DNA is TGTGCCTGGATAGGCCTGGGGGGCAGGCTAGCGGAGAACACCGGGGAGCTGTTTTTT. This sequence encodes CAWIGLGGRLAENTGELFF.